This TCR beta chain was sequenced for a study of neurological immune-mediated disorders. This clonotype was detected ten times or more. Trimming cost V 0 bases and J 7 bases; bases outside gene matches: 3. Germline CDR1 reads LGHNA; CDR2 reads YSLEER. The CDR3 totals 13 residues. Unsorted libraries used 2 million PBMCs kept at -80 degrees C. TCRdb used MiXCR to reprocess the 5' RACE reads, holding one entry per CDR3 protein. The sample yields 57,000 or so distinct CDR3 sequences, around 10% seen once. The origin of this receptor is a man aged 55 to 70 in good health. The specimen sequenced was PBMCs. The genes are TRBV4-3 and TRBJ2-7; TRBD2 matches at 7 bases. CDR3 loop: CASSQDSGREQYF. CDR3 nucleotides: TGCGCCAGCAGCCAAGATTCCGGGAGGGAGCAGTACTTC.